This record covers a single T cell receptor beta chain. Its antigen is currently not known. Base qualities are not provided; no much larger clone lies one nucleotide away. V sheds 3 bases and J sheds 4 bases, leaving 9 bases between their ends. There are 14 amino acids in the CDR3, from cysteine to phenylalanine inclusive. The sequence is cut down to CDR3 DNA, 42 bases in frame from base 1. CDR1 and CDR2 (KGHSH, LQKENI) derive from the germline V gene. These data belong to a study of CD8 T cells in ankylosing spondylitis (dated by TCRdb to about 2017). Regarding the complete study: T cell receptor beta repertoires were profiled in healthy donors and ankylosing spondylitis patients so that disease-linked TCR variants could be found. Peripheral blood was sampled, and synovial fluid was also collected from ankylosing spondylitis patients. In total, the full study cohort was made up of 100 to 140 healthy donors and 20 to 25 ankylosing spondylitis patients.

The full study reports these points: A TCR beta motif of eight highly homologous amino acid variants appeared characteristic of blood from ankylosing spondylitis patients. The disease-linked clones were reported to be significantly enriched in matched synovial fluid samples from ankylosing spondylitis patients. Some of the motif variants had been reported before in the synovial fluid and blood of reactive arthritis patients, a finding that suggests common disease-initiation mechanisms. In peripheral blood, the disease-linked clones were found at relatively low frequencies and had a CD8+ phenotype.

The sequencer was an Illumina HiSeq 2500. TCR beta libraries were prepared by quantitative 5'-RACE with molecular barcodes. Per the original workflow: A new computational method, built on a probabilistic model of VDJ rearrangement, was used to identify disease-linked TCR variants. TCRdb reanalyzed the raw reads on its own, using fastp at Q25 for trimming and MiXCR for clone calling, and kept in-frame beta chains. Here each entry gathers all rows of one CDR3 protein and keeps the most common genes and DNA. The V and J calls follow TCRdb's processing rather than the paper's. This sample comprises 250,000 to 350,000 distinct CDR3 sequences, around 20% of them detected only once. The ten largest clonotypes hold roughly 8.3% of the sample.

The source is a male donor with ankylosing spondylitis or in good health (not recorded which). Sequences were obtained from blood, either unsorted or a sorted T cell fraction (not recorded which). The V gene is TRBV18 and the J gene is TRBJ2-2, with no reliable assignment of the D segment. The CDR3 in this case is CASSPSRTTGELFF. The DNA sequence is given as TGTGCCAGCTCACCCTCACGGACCACCGGGGAGCTGTTTTTT. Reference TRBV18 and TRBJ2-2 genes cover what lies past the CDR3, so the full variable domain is NAGVMQNPRHLVRRRGQEARLRCSPMKGHSHVYWYRQLPEEGLKFMVYLQKENIIDESGMPKERFSAEFPKEGPSILRIQQVVRGDSAAYFCASSPSRTTGELFFGEGSRLTVL.